This T cell receptor (beta chain) stems from a study of human T cells and chemical hapten exposure (dated by TCRdb to about 2021). Regarding the study in general: For sensitization, 2% DPC in acetone was applied to a roughly 2 cm by roughly 2 cm area of upper inner arm skin. Patch tests used Finn chambers with 0.01% DPC on the upper back, scored after 6 days by International Contact Dermatitis Research Group standards. Twenty-nine alopecia patients gave blood for TCR sequencing at one to four time points (pre-sensitization, 2, 6 and 24 weeks). From each blood RNA sample, both TCR alpha and TCR beta chains were sequenced. Libraries were pooled for sequencing, and variation in per-sample TCR yields was attributed mainly to small differences in library volumes within the pool. This study followed changes in the peripheral blood TCR repertoire in vivo during primary and secondary sensitization of alopecia patients to the hapten diphenylcyclopropenone (DPC). Throughout the approximately 25-week study period, patients were also given weekly therapeutic DPC doses on the scalp. Alopecia areata with under or over 50% scalp involvement, alopecia totalis and alopecia universalis were represented in the patient cohort, which was mostly female. Patient blood was sampled pre-sensitization (week 0) and at 2, 6 and about 24 weeks after DPC sensitization.

The study at large found these results: All patients had alopecia, a presumed autoimmune disease, so their immune response might differ from that of healthy individuals. DPC sensitization did not change how many TCRs were above 1 in 1000 frequency, and no evidence was found of alterations in global repertoire structure. Compared with pre-sensitization or healthy control sets, expanded TCRs formed significantly more large CDR3 similarity clusters, which is consistent with antigen-driven responses. Patch test score correlated positively with the number of PT1 expanded TCRs, reaching significance at thresholds 8, 16 and 32 but not at 4. After repeated subsampling, the strength of the expansion versus patch-test correlation and the threshold at which it became significant changed.

Libraries were built with RACE. The instrument was a NextSeq 500. During library preparation, unique molecular identifiers were attached to individual cDNA molecules so that TCRs could be counted quantitatively and reproducibly. Regarding the original processing steps: A median of about 87,000 TCRs per sample was observed, with a range of about 23,224 to 700,000. V, J and CDR3 annotation of the TCR reads was performed with the Decombinator software suite. For the PS versus PT1 abundance plots, all samples were subsampled to the same number of TCRs (28,000). TCRs were defined as expanded if absent before sensitization and observed at least eight times at the 2-week time point. TCRdb itself trimmed the public reads at Q25 with fastp, ran MiXCR and retained productive beta chains. Entries are consolidated by CDR3 protein sequence, retaining the most common genes and DNA. It is TCRdb's table, rather than the study itself, that gives the V and J calls and clone size. The sample records 30,000 to 40,000 distinct CDR3 sequences, 9% to 15% of which are singletons. The ten top clones hold around 1.9% of the sample.

This clonotype has a handful of counts. Its antigen is unknown. Base qualities are not provided; no much larger clone lies one nucleotide away. Taken from cysteine to phenylalanine, the CDR3 has 14 residues. CDR3 DNA only is kept here, 42 bases in frame from base 1. The junction carries 15 bases between V and J, which are trimmed by 5 bases and 7 bases respectively. In the germline V gene (reference sequence), CDR1 corresponds to LNHDA and CDR2 to SQIVND. In the paper's terms, the time point label means: pre-sensitization, week 0. The treatment or condition label on this specimen signifies: therapeutic diphenylcyclopropenone sensitization with weekly scalp DPC. Unfractionated whole blood was collected in Tempus Blood RNA tubes, and total RNA was extracted from that blood. Blood at each patch-test visit was drawn before the patch test was applied. Eligible patients were aged 18 to 70, diagnosed with alopecia, deemed suitable for DPC therapy, and excluded if pregnant.

The chain uses TRBV19 and TRBJ1-5, with TRBD1 perhaps the D gene, on 5 matching bases. The sequencing here drew on whole blood, taken in connection with sensitization to the hapten diphenylcyclopropenone (DPC). The receptor's source is a woman aged 35 to 49 with alopecia areata. Some clones in this sample may be carry-over from other donors' samples. The CDR3 region reads CASSDSQGYQPQHF. The nucleotide sequence reads TGTGCCAGTAGTGACAGTCAGGGATACCAGCCCCAGCATTTT.